This is a list of T cell receptor beta chains from one sample in a study of T cells in Graves' hyperthyroidism and ophthalmopathy. TCRdb ran MiXCR on the multiplex PCR reads and lists one entry per CDR3 protein. Among over 300,000 distinct CDR3 sequences listed, more than 11% were seen once. Material: blood. These receptors came from a woman aged 55-70 years with Graves' hyperthyroidism. The CDR3 runs from the conserved cysteine through the conserved F or W. Each record gives: J gene, D gene, clone size, V gene, CDR3 DNA, CDR3 protein. A D gene is named only where the DNA matches it firmly. Where a row states a size, it is once, few, many or the class of an expanded clone; other rows omit it.

J: TRBJ2-7
D: -
size: many
V: TRBV24-1
DNA: TGTGCCACCAGTGACCCTCGAGGGGGGTACGACGAGCAGTACTTC
CDR3: CATSDPRGGYDEQYF

J: TRBJ2-3
D: TRBD2
size: few
V: TRBV4-2
DNA: TGTGCCAGCAGCCGAATAGCGGGGACTAGCGGCTCAGATACGCAGTATTTT
CDR3: CASSRIAGTSGSDTQYF

J: TRBJ1-2
D: TRBD1
size: -
V: TRBV30
DNA: TGTGCCTGGAGCCAACAGGGGGCTGGGGGCTACACCTTC
CDR3: CAWSQQGAGGYTF

J: TRBJ1-2
D: TRBD1
size: many
V: TRBV30
DNA: TGTGCCTGGGGACAGGACCCTGAAGGCTACACCTTC
CDR3: CAWGQDPEGYTF

J: TRBJ2-2
D: -
size: -
V: TRBV2
DNA: TGTGCCAGCAGTTGGCTAGAAGCCGGGGAGCTGTTTTTT
CDR3: CASSWLEAGELFF

J: TRBJ2-7
D: -
size: many
V: TRBV27
DNA: TGTGCCAGCAGTTCGATAGCCTCCTACGAGCAGTACTTC
CDR3: CASSSIASYEQYF

J: TRBJ1-2
D: -
size: many
V: TRBV11-2
DNA: TGTGCCAGCAGCTTAGGCCAGGGGAGTAGTGGCTACACCTTC
CDR3: CASSLGQGSSGYTF

J: TRBJ2-1
D: -
size: -
V: TRBV24-1
DNA: TGTGCCGCCAGCCGGCTACCGGGACCGGAGGATCGGTACAATGAGCAGTTCTTC
CDR3: CAASRLPGPEDRYNEQFF

J: TRBJ2-2
D: TRBD1
size: few
V: TRBV7-9
DNA: TGTGCCAGCAGCCCAGGGGCCGGGACAGGGAGCACCGGGGAGCTGTTTTTT
CDR3: CASSPGAGTGSTGELFF

J: TRBJ1-2
D: -
size: -
V: TRBV10-1
DNA: TGCGCCAGCAGTGAGTCGTACGGGGCCGGCTACACCTTC
CDR3: CASSESYGAGYTF

J: TRBJ2-2
D: TRBD2
size: few
V: TRBV29-1
DNA: TGCAGCGTTGAAGAATCTCCTACTAGCGGGAGGACCGGGGAGCTGTTTTTT
CDR3: CSVEESPTSGRTGELFF

J: TRBJ2-5
D: TRBD1
size: many
V: TRBV2
DNA: TGTGCCAGCAGTGGGACAGGGTCAGGGGAGACCCAGTACTTC
CDR3: CASSGTGSGETQYF

J: TRBJ2-1
D: TRBD1
size: -
V: TRBV30
DNA: TGTGCCTGGAGTTGGACAGGGGCATACAATGAGCAGTTCTTC
CDR3: CAWSWTGAYNEQFF

J: TRBJ2-1
D: TRBD2
size: many
V: TRBV20-1
DNA: TGCAGCGCAGGGACTAGCGTCAATGAGCAGTTCTTC
CDR3: CSAGTSVNEQFF

J: TRBJ1-1
D: -
size: -
V: TRBV5-1
DNA: TGCGCCAGCAGCTTGGGACAGGCAGGGAACACTGAAGCTTTCTTT
CDR3: CASSLGQAGNTEAFF

J: TRBJ2-7
D: -
size: many
V: TRBV6-5
DNA: TGTGCCAGCAGTTACTCGCCCCCCCTCGCCTACGAGCAGTACTTC
CDR3: CASSYSPPLAYEQYF

J: TRBJ1-4
D: TRBD1
size: -
V: TRBV29-1
DNA: TGCAGCGCGACAGGGGAAGGTAATGAAAAACTGTTTTTT
CDR3: CSATGEGNEKLFF

J: TRBJ2-7
D: TRBD1
size: -
V: TRBV18
DNA: TGTGCCAGCTCACCCTTTACAGGGGCGAGAGACGAGCAGTACTTC
CDR3: CASSPFTGARDEQYF

J: TRBJ2-6
D: TRBD2
size: -
V: TRBV4-1
DNA: TGCGCCAGCAGCCAGCCGGGACTAGCGGGAGCTGCCGGGGCCAACGTCCTGACTTTC
CDR3: CASSQPGLAGAAGANVLTF

J: TRBJ2-4
D: -
size: -
V: TRBV5-4
DNA: TGTGCCAGCAGCTTCCGTGGGAGGAACATTCAGTACTTC
CDR3: CASSFRGRNIQYF

J: TRBJ2-7
D: TRBD1
size: many
V: TRBV5-1
DNA: TGCGCCAGCAAACAAACAGGGGGCAACTACGAGCAGTACTTC
CDR3: CASKQTGGNYEQYF

J: TRBJ1-2
D: -
size: many
V: TRBV27
DNA: TGTGCCAGCAGTTTTACTGGGGGGACAAGCTATGGCTACACCTTC
CDR3: CASSFTGGTSYGYTF

J: TRBJ1-2
D: -
size: -
V: TRBV5-1
DNA: TGCGCCAGCAGCTTGGCCGGGCCCTCCTATGGCTACACCTTC
CDR3: CASSLAGPSYGYTF

J: TRBJ2-5
D: -
size: -
V: TRBV9
DNA: TGTGCCAGCAGTCCAACGCAGCCCCCGAGGGAGACCCAGTACTTC
CDR3: CASSPTQPPRETQYF

J: TRBJ2-2
D: TRBD2
size: many
V: TRBV11-3
DNA: TGTGCCAGCAGCTTCCGGGACTACTATAATCACGGGGAGCTGTTTTTT
CDR3: CASSFRDYYNHGELFF

J: TRBJ1-2
D: -
size: many
V: TRBV27
DNA: TGTGCCAGCAGTTTCTCCCGGGGGCCTGGTGGCTACACCTTC
CDR3: CASSFSRGPGGYTF

J: TRBJ2-7
D: -
size: many
V: TRBV12-3/TRBV12-4
DNA: TGTGCCAGCAGTTTGTGGGGATTAGTCTACGAGCAGTACTTC
CDR3: CASSLWGLVYEQYF

J: TRBJ2-2
D: -
size: many
V: TRBV3-1
DNA: TGTGCCAGCAGCCATGGGGGGCAAAGCACCGGGGAGCTGTTTTTT
CDR3: CASSHGGQSTGELFF

J: TRBJ1-5
D: TRBD1
size: few
V: TRBV28
DNA: TGTGCCAGCAGGACAGGGGGCGCTGGCAATCAGCCCCAGCATTTT
CDR3: CASRTGGAGNQPQHF

J: TRBJ2-1
D: TRBD2
size: many
V: TRBV13
DNA: TGTGCCAGCAGCTTTTTAGGGAGGGAGGATGAGCAGTTCTTC
CDR3: CASSFLGREDEQFF

J: TRBJ1-3
D: -
size: many
V: TRBV28
DNA: TGTGCCAGCAGTGCGGACTATAGCTCTGGAAACACCATATATTTT
CDR3: CASSADYSSGNTIYF

J: TRBJ1-2
D: TRBD1
size: few
V: TRBV6-1
DNA: TGTGCCAGCAGTGCCGGGACAGGAGTTGGCTACACCTTC
CDR3: CASSAGTGVGYTF

J: TRBJ2-3
D: TRBD2
size: many
V: TRBV27
DNA: TGTGCCAGCAGTTTAACAGCGAGACTAGCGGTCACAGATACGCAGTATTTT
CDR3: CASSLTARLAVTDTQYF

J: TRBJ2-3
D: TRBD2
size: many
V: TRBV6-5
DNA: TGTGCCAGCAGTTACTCCCTAGCGGGAGGCCGGGATACGCAGTATTTT
CDR3: CASSYSLAGGRDTQYF

J: TRBJ2-7
D: -
size: -
V: TRBV30
DNA: TGTGCCTTTGAGAGCCCGGCCTCGACCGGGTTCGAGCAGTACTTC
CDR3: CAFESPASTGFEQYF

J: TRBJ2-2
D: -
size: -
V: TRBV11-2
DNA: TGTGCCAGCAGCGCTTCTAGTGCCGGGGAGCTGTTTTTT
CDR3: CASSASSAGELFF

J: TRBJ1-1
D: -
size: many
V: TRBV10-1
DNA: TGCGCCAGCAGTGACCAACAGAACACTGAAGCTTTCTTT
CDR3: CASSDQQNTEAFF

J: TRBJ1-3
D: -
size: many
V: TRBV7-2
DNA: TGTGCCAGCAGCTTAGCTCGGGGGGCTGGAAACACCATATATTTT
CDR3: CASSLARGAGNTIYF

J: TRBJ2-1
D: -
size: -
V: TRBV28
DNA: TGTGCCAGCACACGGCTGGAAGGGTACAATGAGCAGTTCTTC
CDR3: CASTRLEGYNEQFF

J: TRBJ2-1
D: TRBD2
size: many
V: TRBV11-1
DNA: TGTGCCAGCAGCCTTCGACTAGCGGGGGGCTACAATGAGCAGTTCTTC
CDR3: CASSLRLAGGYNEQFF

J: TRBJ2-1
D: TRBD2
size: many
V: TRBV11-3
DNA: TGTGCCAGCAGCGCATTAGCGGGGCTCTTACAAACGCAGTTCTTC
CDR3: CASSALAGLLQTQFF

J: TRBJ2-7
D: -
size: many
V: TRBV29-1
DNA: TGCAGCGTCGTCAGGGGGGGCTACGAGCAGTACTTC
CDR3: CSVVRGGYEQYF

J: TRBJ2-7
D: -
size: few
V: TRBV7-9
DNA: TGTGCCAGCAGCGCGAAACCGGGGCCCAGAGGGGAGCAGTACTTC
CDR3: CASSAKPGPRGEQYF

J: TRBJ1-5
D: TRBD1
size: many
V: TRBV27
DNA: TGTGCCAGCAAAGACAGGGGTCGAAATCAGCCCCAGCATTTT
CDR3: CASKDRGRNQPQHF

J: TRBJ2-1
D: TRBD2
size: many
V: TRBV29-1
DNA: TGCAGCGTTCTGGGGAGGGACCTACGGAATGAGCAGTTCTTC
CDR3: CSVLGRDLRNEQFF

J: TRBJ1-1
D: -
size: many
V: TRBV6-5
DNA: TGTGCCAGCAGTTACTCGAGTTCAGGGAACACTGAAGCTTTCTTT
CDR3: CASSYSSSGNTEAFF

J: TRBJ1-5
D: -
size: many
V: TRBV30
DNA: TGTGCCTGGAGCGCCGGGGGCGGTCAGCCCCAGCATTTT
CDR3: CAWSAGGGQPQHF

J: TRBJ1-1
D: -
size: few
V: TRBV9
DNA: TGTGCCAGCAGCCCCCGCGGACAGTTGAACACTGAAGCTTTCTTT
CDR3: CASSPRGQLNTEAFF

J: TRBJ2-1
D: -
size: many
V: TRBV2
DNA: TGTGCCAGCGGGGCGGTAGCGGTCAATGAGCAGTTCTTC
CDR3: CASGAVAVNEQFF

J: TRBJ1-2
D: TRBD1
size: -
V: TRBV9
DNA: TGTGCCAGCAGCGTAGAAGGACAGGGCCACTATGGCTACACCTTC
CDR3: CASSVEGQGHYGYTF

J: TRBJ1-1
D: TRBD1
size: few
V: TRBV5-1
DNA: TGCGCCAGCACCAGGACAGGGGGCTACACTGAAGCTTTCTTT
CDR3: CASTRTGGYTEAFF

J: TRBJ2-1
D: -
size: many
V: TRBV6-1
DNA: TGTGCCAGCAGAAGCGGGCCTCTAGGCTCCTACAATGAGCAGTTCTTC
CDR3: CASRSGPLGSYNEQFF

J: TRBJ2-2
D: TRBD2
size: -
V: TRBV11-1
DNA: TGTGCCAGCCGTCCCCCCGCGGGAGGATCACCCGGGGAGCTGTTTTTT
CDR3: CASRPPAGGSPGELFF